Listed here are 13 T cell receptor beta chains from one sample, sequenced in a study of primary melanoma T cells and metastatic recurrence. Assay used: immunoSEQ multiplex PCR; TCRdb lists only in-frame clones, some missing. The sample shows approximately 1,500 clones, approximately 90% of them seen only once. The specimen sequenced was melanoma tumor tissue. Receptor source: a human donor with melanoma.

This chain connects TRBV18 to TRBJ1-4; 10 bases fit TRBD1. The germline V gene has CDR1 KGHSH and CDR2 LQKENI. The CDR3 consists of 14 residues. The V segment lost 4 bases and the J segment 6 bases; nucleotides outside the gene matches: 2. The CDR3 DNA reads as TGTGCCAGCTCACGGGACAGGGGCGATGAAAAACTGTTTTTT. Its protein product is CASSRDRGDEKLFF.

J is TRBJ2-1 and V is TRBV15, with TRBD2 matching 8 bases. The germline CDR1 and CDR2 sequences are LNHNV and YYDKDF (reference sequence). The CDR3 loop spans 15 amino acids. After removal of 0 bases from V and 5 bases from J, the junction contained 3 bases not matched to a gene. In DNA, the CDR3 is TGTGCCACCAGCAGAGATCGAGCGGGAGACAATGAGCAGTTCTTC. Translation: CATSRDRAGDNEQFF.

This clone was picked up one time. CDR3 coding DNA: TGTGCCAGCAGGCCCGGACAGGGGGGCGAGCAGTACTTC. Amino acids: CASRPGQGGEQYF. The chain recombines TRBV22-1 with TRBJ2-7; the table's D call, TRBD1, was not checked against the DNA. TRBV22-1 represents a pseudogene. The CDR3 has 13 residues.

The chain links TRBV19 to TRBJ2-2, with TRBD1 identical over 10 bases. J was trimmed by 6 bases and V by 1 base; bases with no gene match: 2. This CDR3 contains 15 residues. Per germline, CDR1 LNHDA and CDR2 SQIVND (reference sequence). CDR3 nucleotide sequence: TGTGCCAGTAGTATAGGACAGGGGGCGCCCGGGGAGCTGTTTTTT. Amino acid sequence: CASSIGQGAPGELFF.

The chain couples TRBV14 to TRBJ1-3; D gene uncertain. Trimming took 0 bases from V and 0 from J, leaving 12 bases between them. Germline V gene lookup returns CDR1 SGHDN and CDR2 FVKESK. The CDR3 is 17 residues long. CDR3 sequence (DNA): TGTGCCAGCAGCCAAGATGGGCCGGTGCCCTCTGGAAACACCATATATTTT. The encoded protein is CASSQDGPVPSGNTIYF.

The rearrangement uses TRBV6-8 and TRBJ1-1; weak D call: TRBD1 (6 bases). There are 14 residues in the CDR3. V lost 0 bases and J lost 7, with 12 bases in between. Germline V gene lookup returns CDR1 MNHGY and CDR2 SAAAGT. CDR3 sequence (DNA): TGTGCCAGCAGTTACTCCGGCAGGGACATTGAAGCTTTCTTT. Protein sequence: CASSYSGRDIEAFF.

The CDR3 sequence is CASSLGTGRNSPLHF. CDR3 nucleotides: TGTGCCAGCAGCTTAGGGACAGGTCGTAATTCACCCCTCCACTTT. This chain links TRBV7-7 with TRBJ1-6; TRBD1 aligns across 7 bases. CDR3 size: 15 residues. With V trimmed by 1 base and J by 6 bases, 3 bases remained unmatched. In germline, CDR1 is SSHAT, CDR2 FNYEAQ (reference sequence).

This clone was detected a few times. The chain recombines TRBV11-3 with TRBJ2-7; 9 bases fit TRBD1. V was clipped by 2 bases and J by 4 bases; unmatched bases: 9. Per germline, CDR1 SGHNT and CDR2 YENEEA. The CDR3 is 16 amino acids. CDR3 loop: CASSLPPGQGPYEQYF. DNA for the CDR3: TGTGCCAGCAGCTTACCCCCGGGACAGGGACCATACGAGCAGTACTTC. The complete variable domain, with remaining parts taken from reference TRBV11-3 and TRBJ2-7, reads EAGVVQSPRYKIIEKKQPVAFWCNPISGHNTLYWYLQNLGQGPELLIRYENEEAVDDSQLPKDRFSAERLKGVDSTLKIQPAELGDSAVYLCASSLPPGQGPYEQYFGPGTRLTVT.

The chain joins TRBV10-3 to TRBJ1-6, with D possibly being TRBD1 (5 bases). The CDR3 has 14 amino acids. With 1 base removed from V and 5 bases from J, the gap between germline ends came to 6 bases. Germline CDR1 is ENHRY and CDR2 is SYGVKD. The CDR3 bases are TGTGCCATCAGTGAGTGGGGCGATAATTCACCCCTCCACTTT. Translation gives CAISEWGDNSPLHF.

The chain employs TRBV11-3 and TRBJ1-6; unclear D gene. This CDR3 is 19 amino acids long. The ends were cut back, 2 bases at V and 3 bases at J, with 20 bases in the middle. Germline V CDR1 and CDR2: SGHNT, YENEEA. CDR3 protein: CASSLSAVRFRGYNSPLHF. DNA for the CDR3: TGTGCCAGCAGCTTATCTGCGGTCAGGTTTCGGGGCTATAATTCACCCCTCCACTTT.

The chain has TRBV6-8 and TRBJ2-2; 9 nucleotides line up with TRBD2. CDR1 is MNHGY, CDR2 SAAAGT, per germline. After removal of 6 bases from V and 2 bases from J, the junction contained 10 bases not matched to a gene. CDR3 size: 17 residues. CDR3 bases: TGTGCCAGCAGGGATAGCGGGAGCGTCACCAACACCGGGGAGCTGTTTTTT. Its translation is CASRDSGSVTNTGELFF.

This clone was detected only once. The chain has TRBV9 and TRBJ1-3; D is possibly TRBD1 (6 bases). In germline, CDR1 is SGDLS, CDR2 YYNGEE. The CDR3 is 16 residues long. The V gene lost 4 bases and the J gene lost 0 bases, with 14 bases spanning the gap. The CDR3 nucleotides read TGTGCCAGCAGCTCTCCGGGGGCCTACTCTGGAAACACCATATATTTT. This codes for CASSSPGAYSGNTIYF.

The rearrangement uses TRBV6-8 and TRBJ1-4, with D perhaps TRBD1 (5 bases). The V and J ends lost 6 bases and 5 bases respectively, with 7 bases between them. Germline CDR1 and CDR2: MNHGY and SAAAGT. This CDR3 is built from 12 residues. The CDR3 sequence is CASRQENEKLFF. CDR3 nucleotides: TGTGCCAGCAGACAGGAAAATGAAAAACTGTTTTTT.